This T cell receptor (beta chain) was recorded in a study of cytomegalovirus exposure and HLA in healthy donors. CDR3 length equals 15 residues. Germline-derived CDR1 and CDR2 are MDHEN and SYDVKM. The V and J ends lost 6 bases and 7 bases, in that order; junction bases with no gene match: 8. The PCR used 60 Vbeta and 13 Jbeta primers. The repertoire was sequenced with immunoSEQ multiplex PCR; TCRdb's copy has only in-frame clones and lacks some. Of about 160,000 clones detected, 75% to 80% appear once; the ten largest clones hold around 0.97%. The specimen sequenced was PBMCs. The receptor was isolated from a woman in her fifties or sixties in good health and CMV-seropositive. The V and J genes are TRBV28 and TRBJ2-2; 10 bases line up with TRBD2. CDR3 residues: CASSLSGGANGELFF. For the CDR3, the DNA is TGTGCCAGCAGCCTCAGCGGGGGGGCCAACGGGGAGCTGTTTTTT.